A single sample is the source of the 13 T cell receptor beta chains below, sequenced in a study of early T cells in non-severe SARS-CoV-2 infection. TCRdb recomputed calls from the 5' RACE reads with MiXCR, one row per CDR3 protein. The table shows roughly 63,000 distinct CDR3 sequences, with 10% to 15% occurring only once. The sequenced material came from whole blood. Source of these receptors: an adult who was a healthcare worker with PCR-confirmed SARS-CoV-2 infection or an uninfected control (not recorded which).

As DNA, the CDR3 is TGCAGCGTTGAATCTAGCGGCCGCTACAATGAGCAGTTCTTC. It codes for CSVESSGRYNEQFF. This chain links TRBV29-1 with TRBJ2-1; TRBD2 agrees at 7 bases. Unmatched junction bases numbered 4, after V lost 2 bases and J lost 3 bases. Per the germline V gene, CDR1 is SQVTM and CDR2 is ANQGSEA. This CDR3 region has 14 residues.

The CDR3 DNA sequence: TGTGCCAGCACGAGTTATGAAGCTTTCTTT. Protein: CASTSYEAFF. The V call is TRBV21-1, the J call TRBJ1-1. TRBV21-1 is annotated as a pseudogene. The CDR3 is made up of 10 amino acids.

This clonotype was seen at least ten times. The junction departs from the called germline gene at one end, perhaps through a read error. The chain has TRBV4-1 and TRBJ2-7, with D possibly TRBD1 on 6 matching bases. The CDR3 contains 14 residues. Germline V gives CDR1 MGHRA, CDR2 YSYEKL. In DNA, the CDR3 is TGCGCCAGTAGCCTCCGAGGGACACCCGACGAGCAGTACTTC. The encoded protein is CASSLRGTPDEQYF.

This clonotype was recorded many times. The chain couples TRBV4-1 to TRBJ1-5; the D is unclear. Per the germline V gene, CDR1 is MGHRA and CDR2 is YSYEKL. This CDR3 has 12 amino acids. Trimming shortened V by 1 base and J by 5 bases, and 3 bases separated the two germline ends. The chain's CDR3 is CASSQGDQPQHF. The CDR3 region has the DNA TGCGCCAGCAGCCAAGGGGATCAGCCCCAGCATTTT.

This clonotype has more than one count but fewer than ten. The chain carries TRBV12-3 or TRBV12-4 and TRBJ2-7; D gene ambiguous. Trimming removed 3 bases from V and 4 bases from J, with 10 bases in between. This CDR3 comprises 13 residues. CDR3 DNA: TGTGCCAGCAGTTTTACGGACGAGTACGAGCAGTACTTC. It encodes CASSFTDEYEQYF.

This clonotype was seen at least ten times. J is TRBJ2-7 and V is TRBV29-1; D gene unclear. Germline CDR1 is SQVTM and CDR2 is ANQGSEA. This CDR3 has 15 amino acids. Trimming took 7 bases from V and 3 from J, leaving 22 bases between them. Here the CDR3 reads CSAGLGYLPGYEQYF. The CDR3 region has the DNA TGCAGCGCCGGGCTCGGGTATCTCCCTGGCTACGAGCAGTACTTC.

The V call is TRBV11-2, the J call TRBJ1-5; TRBD1 is a possible D gene (5 bases). Germline CDR1 SGHAT, CDR2 FQNNGV. Trimming stripped 0 bases from V and 6 bases from J, with 9 bases between. This CDR3 is 14 amino acids long. CDR3 in DNA: TGTGCCAGCAGCTTAGATCGGGGGGTTCAGCCCCAGCATTTT. It specifies CASSLDRGVQPQHF.

A few counts support this clonotype. This chain connects TRBV7-2 to TRBJ2-7; 13 bases agree with TRBD2. Germline lookup yields CDR1 SGHTA and CDR2 FQGNSA. Trimming at V came to 5 bases and at J to 6 bases, leaving 7 bases not matched to a gene. The CDR3 contains 15 residues. The CDR3 region is CASSRTSGGFVEQYF. CDR3 nucleotides: TGTGCCAGCAGCCGGACTAGCGGGGGTTTTGTCGAGCAGTACTTC. The entire variable domain, with the rest obtained from reference TRBV7-2 and TRBJ2-7, is as follows: GAGVSQSPSNKVTEKGKDVELRCDPISGHTALYWYRQSLGQGLEFLIYFQGNSAPDKSGLPSDRFSAERTGGSVSTLTIQRTQQEDSAVYLCASSRTSGGFVEQYFGPGTRLTVT.

V usage is TRBV12-3 or TRBV12-4 and J usage is TRBJ1-1; D remains ambiguous. V dropped 5 bases and J dropped 8 bases, with 24 bases sitting between them. The CDR3 is made up of 16 amino acids. In nucleotides, the CDR3 is TGTGCCAGCAGTCCTTCCCGGGGTCTGGACCCCTCCGAAGCTTTCTTT. It yields the protein CASSPSRGLDPSEAFF.

This clonotype appeared many times. The rearrangement links TRBV20-1 to TRBJ2-5; no definite D call. Germline CDR1 and CDR2: DFQATT and SNEGSKA (reference sequence). V lost 1 base and J 5 bases, leaving 11 bases between the germline ends. This CDR3 has 13 amino acids. The CDR3 is CSARGGSLETQYF. DNA of the CDR3: TGCAGTGCTAGAGGGGGTAGTTTGGAGACCCAGTACTTC.

This clonotype has a count of ten or more. The chain uses TRBV6-1 and TRBJ1-3, with no clear D. V was trimmed by 0 bases and J by 6 bases, leaving 15 bases between them. This CDR3 is 16 amino acids long. Germline V gene sequence: CDR1 MNHNS, CDR2 SASEGT. The CDR3, as DNA: TGTGCCAGCAGTGAAGCGCATTTCGACTCTAAAAACACCATATATTTT. It specifies CASSEAHFDSKNTIYF.

The chain joins TRBV12-3 or TRBV12-4 to TRBJ2-2; the match to TRBD1 covers 7 bases. This CDR3 comprises 13 residues. V dropped 7 bases and J dropped 5; count of bases not matched to a gene: 4. CDR3: CASNRGSTGELFF. The CDR3 DNA reads TGTGCCAGCAACAGGGGAAGTACCGGGGAGCTGTTTTTT.

The sample holds many counts of this clonotype. The rearrangement joins TRBV12-3 or TRBV12-4 to TRBJ2-5, with TRBD2 as a possible D gene (6 bases). Trimming cost V 4 bases and J 5 bases, with 14 bases left between them. The CDR3 extends over 14 amino acids. This CDR3 is CASSSGTLTETQYF. The CDR3 nucleotides read TGTGCCAGCAGTTCGGGGACTCTGACGGAGACCCAGTACTTC.